These 27 T cell receptor beta chains were sequenced from one sample in a study of blood T cell repertoires in COVID-19. Repertoires were generated with immunoSEQ multiplex PCR, while TCRdb's copy carries only in-frame clones and drops some. This sample has about 180,000 clones, with roughly 87% found just once. Sequenced material: peripheral blood. Source of these receptors: a woman in her sixties or seventies with acute or convalescent COVID-19.

V and J are TRBV28 and TRBJ2-2, with D maybe TRBD1 (5 bases). This CDR3 is built from 15 residues. Deletions cut 8 bases from V and 4 bases from J, with 17 bases between. CDR1 is MDHEN and CDR2 is SYDVKM in the germline V gene. CDR3 in amino acids: CASLPGRGRTGELFF. As DNA, the CDR3 is TGTGCCAGCCTCCCCGGTAGGGGCCGCACCGGGGAGCTGTTTTTT.

This sequence joins TRBV9 and TRBJ2-3; 9 nucleotides align to TRBD1. Trimming removed 0 bases from V and 2 bases from J; junction bases left unmatched: 4. CDR1 SGDLS and CDR2 YYNGEE come from the germline V gene. This CDR3 has 16 amino acids. The chain's CDR3 is CASSVGGDRATDTQYF. The DNA for the CDR3 is TGTGCCAGCAGCGTAGGGGGGGACAGGGCCACAGATACGCAGTATTTT. The complete variable domain, with remaining parts taken from reference TRBV9 and TRBJ2-3, reads DSGVTQTPKHLITATGQRVTLRCSPRSGDLSVYWYQQSLDQGLQFLIQYYNGEERAKGNILERFSAQQFPDLHSELNLSSLELGDSALYFCASSVGGDRATDTQYFGPGTRLTVL.

The chain has TRBV6-5 and TRBJ2-7; 9 bases line up with TRBD2. Germline V lookup: CDR1 MNHEY, CDR2 SVGAGI. This CDR3 has 13 amino acids. V lost 6 bases to trimming and J lost 3 bases; unmatched junction nucleotides: 3. CDR3 nucleotide sequence: TGTGCCAGCAGCTTGACTAGCGGCTACGAGCAGTACTTC. It translates to CASSLTSGYEQYF.

The chain recombines TRBV6-2 or TRBV6-3 with TRBJ1-2; D is unclear. There are 12 residues in the CDR3. The ends were cut back, 6 bases at V and 5 bases at J, with 10 bases in the middle. In germline, CDR1 is MNHEY, CDR2 SVGEGT. In DNA, the CDR3 is TGTGCCAGCAGCCTCACCCTATATGGCTACACCTTC. It specifies CASSLTLYGYTF.

This clone occurred a few times. V usage is TRBV28 and J usage is TRBJ2-3; 7 bases are shared with TRBD1. Germline CDR1 reads MDHEN; CDR2 reads SYDVKM. Trimming at V came to 8 bases and at J to 4 bases, leaving 9 bases not matched to a gene. There are 14 residues in the CDR3. The CDR3 loop reads CASSGVQGADTQYF. CDR3 sequence (DNA): TGTGCCAGCTCCGGGGTGCAGGGGGCAGATACGCAGTATTTT. The variable domain in full, completed from reference TRBV28 and TRBJ2-3, reads DVKVTQSSRYLVKRTGEKVFLECVQDMDHENMFWYRQDPGLGLRLIYFSYDVKMKEKGDIPEGYSVSREKKERFSLILESASTNQTSMYLCASSGVQGADTQYFGPGTRLTVL.

The chain employs TRBV11-2 and TRBJ2-3; 7 bases map to TRBD2. The CDR3 length is 14 residues. The germline gives CDR1 SGHAT, CDR2 FQNNGV. The J segment lost 4 bases and the V segment lost 5 bases, leaving 6 bases of the junction unmatched. CDR3 bases: TGTGCCAGCAGCCTCGAGCGGGGCTCAGATACGCAGTATTTT. Its translation is CASSLERGSDTQYF.

This clone occurred a few times. This chain joins TRBV28 and TRBJ2-2, with D possibly being TRBD1 (5 bases). The germline CDR1 and CDR2 sequences are MDHEN and SYDVKM. The CDR3 extends over 13 amino acids. Trimming took off 5 bases at V and 6 bases at J, with 10 bases between the two ends. The CDR3 nucleotides read TGTGCCAGCAGTCAAGACAGCCCCGGGGAGCTGTTTTTT. Protein sequence: CASSQDSPGELFF.

The chain joins TRBV28 to TRBJ1-2; 9 nucleotides agree with TRBD1. The J segment lost 4 bases and the V segment lost 3 bases, leaving 6 bases of the junction unmatched. Germline loops: CDR1 MDHEN, CDR2 SYDVKM. This CDR3 contains 15 residues. CDR3 residues: CASSFSTGGAYGYTF. CDR3 nucleotides: TGTGCCAGCAGTTTTAGTACAGGGGGCGCCTATGGCTACACCTTC.

The chain carries TRBV5-5 and TRBJ2-3; D possibly corresponds to TRBD2 (7 bases). V gave up 0 bases and J gave up 3 bases, with 20 bases separating them. CDR1 SGHKS and CDR2 YYEKEE come from the germline V gene (reference sequence). The CDR3 is 18 amino acids. This CDR3 is CASSLGVAGRGLTDTQYF. CDR3 sequence (DNA): TGTGCCAGCAGCTTGGGAGTTGCAGGGAGGGGGTTGACAGATACGCAGTATTTT.

The chain links TRBV27 to TRBJ2-7; D is ambiguous. Germline assignment: CDR1 MNHEY and CDR2 SMNVEV (reference sequence). The CDR3 consists of 11 residues. V lost 3 bases and J 4 bases, leaving 4 bases between the germline ends. CDR3 coding DNA: TGTGCCAGCAGTTTTCAATACGAGCAGTACTTC. This encodes CASSFQYEQYF.

This clone was seen just once. V and J are TRBV18 and TRBJ2-1; a possible D gene is TRBD1 (6 bases). In germline, CDR1 is KGHSH, CDR2 LQKENI. The CDR3 totals 12 residues. V shed 2 bases and J shed 12 bases, with 11 bases lying between them. CDR3 in DNA: TGTGCCAGCTCACCAAGGGGGAGAACGCAGTTCTTC. This codes for CASSPRGRTQFF.

In nucleotides, the CDR3 is TGTGCCAGCAGCTTAGCGGGACAGGGACCAAATGAGCAGTTCTTC. Protein product: CASSLAGQGPNEQFF. V gene TRBV7-6 combines with J gene TRBJ2-1, with 9 bases fitting TRBD1. The length of the CDR3 is 15 residues. V was pared by 0 bases and J by 7 bases, with 4 bases of the junction left unmatched. Germline CDR1 and CDR2: SGHVS and FNYEAQ.

There are a few counts of this clone. V usage is TRBV2 and J usage is TRBJ1-1, with a weak D call TRBD1 (5 bases). Between the trimmed V and J ends, which lost 4 bases and 4 bases, there was a span of 10 bases. The CDR3 has 13 residues. Germline loops: CDR1 SNHLY, CDR2 FYNNEI. Written as DNA, the CDR3 is TGTGCCAGCAGTGTACGGGGGGGCACTGAAGCTTTCTTT. Its protein product is CASSVRGGTEAFF. Using reference TRBV2 and TRBJ1-1 for the parts outside the CDR3, the full variable domain is EPEVTQTPSHQVTQMGQEVILRCVPISNHLYFYWYRQILGQKVEFLVSFYNNEISEKSEIFDDQFSVERPDGSNFTLKIRSTKLEDSAMYFCASSVRGGTEAFFGQGTRLTVV.

This clone was detected only once. CDR3 protein: CASSQAGNPQETQYF. CDR3 bases: TGTGCCAGCAGTCAGGCAGGGAACCCCCAAGAGACCCAGTACTTC. V gene TRBV9 combines with J gene TRBJ2-5, with TRBD1 as a possible D gene (5 bases). Between the trimmed V and J ends, which lost 5 bases and 1 base, there was a span of 15 bases. The germline V gene has CDR1 SGDLS and CDR2 YYNGEE. The CDR3 is 15 residues long.

CDR3 DNA sequence: TGCGCCAGCAGTGCCGGGACTCCTGTCTCCTACGAGCAGTACTTC. Translation gives CASSAGTPVSYEQYF. The V gene is TRBV10-1, the J gene TRBJ2-7, with D perhaps TRBD2 (6 bases). The CDR3 runs to 15 residues. The germline V gene encodes CDR1 WNHNN and CDR2 SYGVQD (reference sequence). V was pared by 4 bases and J by 0 bases, with 13 bases between.

The rearrangement uses TRBV9 and TRBJ2-5; D possibly corresponds to TRBD2 (6 bases). V lost 4 bases to trimming and J lost 5 bases, with 12 bases between them. The CDR3 is 13 amino acids. CDR1 is SGDLS, CDR2 YYNGEE, per germline. The CDR3 sequence: CASSTGGDETQYF. CDR3 in DNA: TGTGCCAGCAGCACCGGGGGAGACGAGACCCAGTACTTC.

The chain has TRBV5-5 and TRBJ2-5; D remains unclear. Per germline, CDR1 SGHKS and CDR2 YYEKEE (reference sequence). This CDR3 is built from 15 residues. V was pared by 0 bases and J by 2 bases, with 11 bases between. DNA for the CDR3: TGTGCCAGCAGCTTGGGGGCAGCCTCTCAAGAGACCCAGTACTTC. The encoded protein is CASSLGAASQETQYF.

This chain connects TRBV2 to TRBJ2-3; the match to TRBD2 covers 8 bases. J was trimmed by 3 bases and V by 7 bases; bases with no gene match: 3. CDR1 and CDR2 (germline): SNHLY, FYNNEI. The CDR3 runs 13 residues. For the CDR3, the DNA is TGTGCCAGCACTAGCGGGCCTACAGATACGCAGTATTTT. Its translation is CASTSGPTDTQYF.

The CDR3 reads CASSKLRDRAGPNYGYTF. In DNA, the CDR3 is TGTGCCAGCAGCAAACTCCGGGACAGAGCCGGCCCGAACTATGGCTACACCTTC. The chain employs TRBV21-1 and TRBJ1-2; the table's D call, TRBD1, has no DNA check behind it. TRBV21-1 counts as a pseudogene. This CDR3 contains 18 residues.

V is TRBV2 and J is TRBJ2-2, with 7 bases that match TRBD1. Losses at the gene ends were 6 bases for V and 2 bases for J; bases not matched to a gene: 3. The germline V gene has CDR1 SNHLY and CDR2 FYNNEI. The length of the CDR3 is 14 residues. CDR3 DNA: TGTGCCAGCAGGGGACAGATAAACACCGGGGAGCTGTTTTTT. Translated: CASRGQINTGELFF.

The chain's CDR3 is CASSSTDTRNTEAFF. The CDR3 bases are TGTGCCAGCAGCTCGACGGACACCCGGAACACTGAAGCTTTCTTT. The J gene is TRBJ1-1, the V gene TRBV5-6; D perhaps matches TRBD1 (5 bases). Trimming removed 3 bases at V and 1 base at J, with 13 bases between. The CDR3 has 15 amino acids. The germline V gene has CDR1 SGHDT and CDR2 YYEEEE.

Concerning this clone itself: Other DNA sequences in the same sample also yield this CDR3. This chain connects TRBV5-1 to TRBJ1-1; tentatively, D is TRBD1 (6 bases). The CDR3 is made up of 14 amino acids. Germline-derived CDR1 and CDR2 are SGHRS and YFSETQ. Trimming cost V 0 bases and J 0 bases, with 6 bases left between them. CDR3 amino acids: CASSLDRVNTEAFF. The CDR3 DNA is TGCGCCAGCAGCTTGGACAGGGTGAACACTGAAGCTTTCTTT. Together with reference TRBV5-1 and TRBJ1-1, the CDR3 gives the full variable domain: KAGVTQTPRYLIKTRGQQVTLSCSPISGHRSVSWYQQTPGQGLQFLFEYFSETQRNKGNFPGRFSGRQFSNSRSEMNVSTLELGDSALYLCASSLDRVNTEAFFGQGTRLTVV.

V usage is TRBV10-2 and J usage is TRBJ2-5; 8 bases agree with TRBD1. The V segment lost 4 bases and the J segment 6 bases; nucleotides outside the gene matches: 7. The CDR3 is 14 amino acids. CDR1 and CDR2 from the germline V gene are WSHSY and SAAADI. CDR3 in amino acids: CASSGQGIRQTQYF. CDR3 sequence (DNA): TGCGCCAGCAGTGGACAGGGGATAAGACAGACCCAGTACTTC.

V gene TRBV6-5 combines with J gene TRBJ1-2, with D tentatively TRBD1 (6 bases). With 1 base removed from V and 4 bases from J, the gap between germline ends came to 16 bases. CDR1 is MNHEY and CDR2 is SVGAGI in the germline V gene. This CDR3 region has 16 residues. The CDR3 spells CASSYYSRGAGYGYTF. DNA for the CDR3: TGTGCCAGCAGTTACTATTCGCGGGGGGCGGGCTATGGCTACACCTTC.

The sample holds a few counts of this clone. The V gene is TRBV30, the J gene TRBJ1-3; D uncertain. From germline, CDR1 is GTSNPN and CDR2 SVGIG (reference sequence). The CDR3 spans 14 residues. Trimming removed 5 bases from V and 1 base from J, with 12 bases in between. This CDR3 reads CAWHNTESGNTIYF. CDR3 coding DNA: TGTGCCTGGCATAACACGGAGTCTGGAAACACCATATATTTT.

CDR3 coding DNA: TGTGCCAGCAGTCCTATACAGGGGACGTACGCTGAAGCTTTCTTT. This codes for CASSPIQGTYAEAFF. V usage is TRBV6-5 and J usage is TRBJ1-1; TRBD1 aligns across 7 bases. CDR3 size: 15 residues. V lost 5 bases to trimming and J lost 6 bases; unmatched junction nucleotides: 12. Germline V gene sequence: CDR1 MNHEY, CDR2 SVGAGI.

The rearrangement uses TRBV7-2 and TRBJ2-3, with 8 positions matching TRBD2. Germline-derived CDR1 and CDR2 are SGHTA and FQGNSA. V lost 2 bases and J lost 7; bases outside the gene matches: 8. This CDR3 is 15 amino acids long. The CDR3: CASSLSSGRANTQYF. CDR3 DNA: TGTGCCAGCAGCTTATCATCCGGGAGGGCAAATACGCAGTATTTT.